These T cell receptor beta chains were read from a single sample in a study of tumor and adjacent non-tumor tissue in lung cancer. MiXCR, run by TCRdb on the multiplex PCR reads, gives a single entry per CDR3 protein. The sample has about 110,000 distinct CDR3 sequences; nearly 85% are singletons. The sequenced sample was lung tumor tissue. The receptor set was obtained from a man in his 70s with non-small cell lung cancer. CDR3s include the opening cysteine and the closing phenylalanine or tryptophan. Fields, in order: clone size, V gene, J gene, D gene, CDR3 protein, CDR3 DNA. A D gene is named only where the DNA matches it firmly. The listing skips clone size in some rows; elsewhere it reads once, few, many or a size class.

clone size: .; V gene: TRBV11-2; J gene: TRBJ2-7; D gene: .; CDR3 protein: CASSLDPVWPYEQYF; CDR3 DNA: TGTGCCAGCAGCTTAGACCCTGTGTGGCCCTATGAGCAGTACTTC
clone size: .; V gene: TRBV10-3; J gene: TRBJ2-2; D gene: TRBD1; CDR3 protein: CAIVTGASYTGEMFF; CDR3 DNA: TGTGCAATCGTTACAGGGGCAAGTTACACCGGGGAGATGTTTTTT
clone size: few; V gene: TRBV11-1; J gene: TRBJ2-3; D gene: .; CDR3 protein: CASSSIRTDTQYF; CDR3 DNA: TGTGCCAGCAGCTCGATCCGAACAGATACGCAGTATTTT
clone size: once; V gene: TRBV11-1; J gene: TRBJ1-1; D gene: .; CDR3 protein: CVISQGTRSTEAFF; CDR3 DNA: TGTGTCATCAGCCAGGGGACAAGGAGCACTGAAGCTTTCTTT
clone size: .; V gene: TRBV18; J gene: TRBJ2-3; D gene: .; CDR3 protein: CAISPQGQGPDTQYF; CDR3 DNA: TGTGCCATCTCACCACAGGGTCAAGGACCAGATACGCAGTATTTT
clone size: .; V gene: TRBV10-3; J gene: TRBJ2-1; D gene: TRBD2; CDR3 protein: CPIRSHTGGSYNEQFF; CDR3 DNA: TGTCCCATTAGGTCCCACACTGGCGGGAGTTACAATGAGCAGTTCTTC
clone size: many; V gene: TRBV28; J gene: TRBJ1-2; D gene: .; CDR3 protein: CASSPPDSYGYTF; CDR3 DNA: TGTGCCAGCAGTCCCCCAGATAGCTATGGCTACACCTTC
clone size: .; V gene: TRBV5-6; J gene: TRBJ1-6; D gene: .; CDR3 protein: CASSSLGRSDNSPLHF; CDR3 DNA: TGTGCAAGCAGCAGCCTAGGGAGATCGGATAATTCACCCCTACACTTT
clone size: .; V gene: TRBV6-6; J gene: TRBJ2-7; D gene: .; CDR3 protein: CANSYARGGDQYF; CDR3 DNA: TGTGCCAACAGTTACGCCAGGGGAGGCGACCAGTATTTC
clone size: .; V gene: TRBV6-6; J gene: TRBJ2-2; D gene: .; CDR3 protein: CASSYRGRRATGELLF; CDR3 DNA: TGTGCCAGCAGTTACCGAGGGAGACGGGCCACCGGGGAGCTGCTTTTT
clone size: .; V gene: TRBV12-3/TRBV12-4; J gene: TRBJ2-7; D gene: TRBD1; CDR3 protein: CASSLWDRVYEQCF; CDR3 DNA: TGTGCCAGCAGTTTATGGGACAGAGTCTACGAGCAGTGCTTC
clone size: .; V gene: TRBV12-3/TRBV12-4; J gene: TRBJ2-7; D gene: TRBD1; CDR3 protein: CASSPPGGAPGWEQYF; CDR3 DNA: TGTGCCAGCAGCCCCCCAGGGGGCGCGCCTGGCTGGGAGCAGTATTTC
clone size: .; V gene: TRBV11-2; J gene: TRBJ2-2; D gene: TRBD2; CDR3 protein: CASSPLAGGIGEIFF; CDR3 DNA: TGTGCCAGCAGCCCCCTAGCGGGGGGGATCGGGGAGATATTTTTT
clone size: .; V gene: TRBV12-3/TRBV12-4; J gene: TRBJ2-5; D gene: .; CDR3 protein: CASRPAARVAGGTQYF; CDR3 DNA: TGTGCCAGCAGGCCTGCGGCAAGGGTCGCAGGAGGGACCCAGTACTTC
clone size: .; V gene: TRBV4-2; J gene: TRBJ1-1; D gene: .; CDR3 protein: CASSWTDFIEVFF; CDR3 DNA: TGCGCCAGCAGTTGGACAGATTTTATTGAAGTTTTCTTT
clone size: many; V gene: TRBV5-4; J gene: TRBJ1-4; D gene: TRBD1; CDR3 protein: CASSSKDRDGEKLFF; CDR3 DNA: TGTGCCAGCAGCTCAAAGGACAGGGATGGAGAAAAACTGTTTTTT
clone size: .; V gene: TRBV6-1; J gene: TRBJ1-1; D gene: .; CDR3 protein: CVNNVGGIYTEAFF; CDR3 DNA: TGTGTCAACAATGTCGGGGGTATATACACTGAAGCTTTCTTT
clone size: .; V gene: TRBV12-3/TRBV12-4; J gene: TRBJ2-7; D gene: TRBD2; CDR3 protein: CASSLTTSGRVKEQNF; CDR3 DNA: TGTGCCAGCAGTCTAACCACTAGCGGGAGGGTCAAGGAGCAGAACTTC
clone size: .; V gene: TRBV11-3; J gene: TRBJ2-5; D gene: .; CDR3 protein: CASSLVTRPTNQETQYF; CDR3 DNA: TGTGCCAGTAGCTTAGTAACAAGGCCTACCAACCAAGAGACCCAGTACTTC
clone size: .; V gene: TRBV20-1; J gene: TRBJ2-3; D gene: .; CDR3 protein: CSARSLRGDGTDTQYF; CDR3 DNA: TGCAGTGCTAGGAGTCTTCGCGGGGATGGGACAGATACGCAATATTTT
clone size: few; V gene: TRBV12-5; J gene: TRBJ1-2; D gene: .; CDR3 protein: CASLGGNYGYTF; CDR3 DNA: TGTGCGAGTCTGGGGGGGAATTATGGCTACACCTTC
clone size: .; V gene: TRBV6-2/TRBV6-3; J gene: TRBJ1-5; D gene: .; CDR3 protein: CASTSQCNQSQHF; CDR3 DNA: TGTGCCAGCACTTCTCAGTGTAATCAGTCCCAGCATTTT
clone size: .; V gene: TRBV20-1; J gene: TRBJ2-1; D gene: TRBD1; CDR3 protein: CSTRQGYNEQFF; CDR3 DNA: TGCAGTACCAGACAGGGCTATAATGAGCAGTTCTTC
clone size: .; V gene: TRBV12-5; J gene: TRBJ1-5; D gene: TRBD1; CDR3 protein: CATVPDRNHPQHF; CDR3 DNA: TGTGCTACTGTCCCGGACAGGAATCATCCCCAGCATTTT
clone size: .; V gene: TRBV6-5; J gene: TRBJ2-3; D gene: .; CDR3 protein: CASTPSYRVNADMQYF; CDR3 DNA: TGTGCCAGCACTCCCAGCTACAGGGTGAACGCAGATATGCAGTATTTT
clone size: once; V gene: TRBV6-6; J gene: TRBJ2-7; D gene: .; CDR3 protein: CARSYGYGQYRNYEQYF; CDR3 DNA: TGTGCCAGGAGTTATGGGTATGGACAGTACCGCAACTATGAGCAGTACTTC
clone size: .; V gene: TRBV6-5; J gene: TRBJ1-2; D gene: .; CDR3 protein: CASSYSNMDRSEDGYTF; CDR3 DNA: TGTGCCAGCAGTTACTCGAATATGGACCGGTCCGAGGATGGCTACACCTTC
clone size: .; V gene: TRBV6-1; J gene: TRBJ2-3; D gene: .; CDR3 protein: CASSTPRGSTNRQYF; CDR3 DNA: TGTGCCAGCAGTACCCCCCGGGGGAGTACAAATAGGCAGTATTTT
clone size: .; V gene: TRBV10-2; J gene: TRBJ2-3; D gene: .; CDR3 protein: CASSENADTQYF; CDR3 DNA: TGCGCCAGCAGTGAGAACGCAGATACTCAGTATTTT
clone size: .; V gene: TRBV11-2; J gene: TRBJ2-2; D gene: .; CDR3 protein: CASSLGSTNSGELFF; CDR3 DNA: TGTGCCAGCAGCTTAGGCTCGACGAACAGCGGGGAGCTGTTTTTT
clone size: .; V gene: TRBV5-1; J gene: TRBJ1-4; D gene: .; CDR3 protein: CASSIQLNEKLFF; CDR3 DNA: TGCGCCAGCAGCATCCAGCTTAATGAAAAACTGTTTTTT
clone size: .; V gene: TRBV29-1; J gene: TRBJ1-1; D gene: .; CDR3 protein: CSIFGHGTKTEAFF; CDR3 DNA: .
clone size: .; V gene: TRBV6-5; J gene: TRBJ2-3; D gene: TRBD2; CDR3 protein: CTTSTVRLAGADTQYF; CDR3 DNA: TGTACCACCTCCACTGTCCGACTAGCGGGAGCTGATACACAGTATTTT
clone size: .; V gene: TRBV4-1; J gene: TRBJ1-4; D gene: .; CDR3 protein: CASSQVRGQCSEKLSF; CDR3 DNA: TGCGCCAGCAGCCAAGTACGAGGGCAGTGTAGTGAAAAACTGTCTTTT
clone size: .; V gene: TRBV12-3/TRBV12-4; J gene: TRBJ1-4; D gene: .; CDR3 protein: CANSLFGVHEKLFF; CDR3 DNA: TGTGCCAATAGTTTATTTGGGGTTCATGAAAAACTGTTTTTT
clone size: .; V gene: TRBV11-2; J gene: TRBJ2-5; D gene: .; CDR3 protein: CVSSLHVWDWASYNDQYF; CDR3 DNA: TGTGTCAGCAGCTTACATGTGTGGGACTGGGCCTCCTACAATGACCAGTACTTC
clone size: .; V gene: TRBV29-1; J gene: TRBJ1-3; D gene: .; CDR3 protein: CSVELVSSGNTIYF; CDR3 DNA: TGTAGCGTTGAATTGGTTAGCTCTGGAAACACCATATATTTT
clone size: .; V gene: TRBV29-1; J gene: TRBJ2-2; D gene: TRBD1; CDR3 protein: CGADVAGGTVELFF; CDR3 DNA: TGCGGCGCTGACGTAGCAGGGGGCACCGTGGAGCTGTTTTTT
clone size: .; V gene: TRBV6-5; J gene: TRBJ1-5; D gene: TRBD1; CDR3 protein: CASSYDRGNHPQHF; CDR3 DNA: TGTGCCAGCAGTTATGACAGGGGAAATCACCCCCAACATTTT
clone size: .; V gene: TRBV5-4; J gene: TRBJ1-1; D gene: .; CDR3 protein: CTSSFDMGNTEAFF; CDR3 DNA: TGTACCAGCAGCTTTGATATGGGAAACACTGAAGCTTTCTTT
clone size: .; V gene: TRBV14; J gene: TRBJ2-2; D gene: .; CDR3 protein: CTSSQRGKAGEMFF; CDR3 DNA: TGTACCAGCAGCCAAAGGGGGAAGGCCGGGGAGATGTTTTTT
clone size: .; V gene: TRBV4-2; J gene: TRBJ2-3; D gene: .; CDR3 protein: CASSHALSDRGTDMQYF; CDR3 DNA: TGTGCCAGCAGCCACGCCCTCTCGGACCGAGGCACAGATATGCAGTATTTT
clone size: .; V gene: TRBV6-1; J gene: TRBJ2-7; D gene: .; CDR3 protein: CASRRATYGQYF; CDR3 DNA: TGTGCCAGCAGACGGGCCACCTACGGGCAGTACTTC
clone size: .; V gene: TRBV12-3/TRBV12-4; J gene: TRBJ2-2; D gene: .; CDR3 protein: CASSYQPTTGELFF; CDR3 DNA: TGTGCCAGCAGTTACCAACCGACCACCGGGGAGTTGTTTTTT
clone size: .; V gene: TRBV6-1; J gene: TRBJ2-1; D gene: TRBD1; CDR3 protein: CASRQGVSMHIEQFF; CDR3 DNA: TGTGCCAGCAGACAGGGGGTGTCAATGCACATTGAACAGTTCTTC
clone size: .; V gene: TRBV10-2; J gene: TRBJ2-1; D gene: .; CDR3 protein: CARRSPVSSSHEQFF; CDR3 DNA: TGCGCCAGGAGGTCCCCGGTATCCTCTTCTCATGAGCAGTTCTTC
clone size: few; V gene: TRBV12-3/TRBV12-4; J gene: TRBJ1-5; D gene: TRBD1; CDR3 protein: CVSSDRVQPQHF; CDR3 DNA: TGTGTCAGCAGCGACAGGGTTCAGCCTCAGCATTTT
clone size: .; V gene: TRBV6-6; J gene: TRBJ1-5; D gene: .; CDR3 protein: CVSKRSNQPQHF; CDR3 DNA: TGTGTCAGCAAACGAAGCAATCAGCCCCAGCATTTT
clone size: .; V gene: TRBV7-3; J gene: TRBJ2-5; D gene: TRBD2; CDR3 protein: CANSFLAGVQETQYF; CDR3 DNA: TGTGCCAACAGCTTTCTAGCGGGGGTTCAAGAAACCCAGTACTTC
clone size: .; V gene: TRBV4-3; J gene: TRBJ2-1; D gene: TRBD2; CDR3 protein: CSSSLDPAGAGYNEQFF; CDR3 DNA: TGCTCCAGCAGCCTAGACCCAGCGGGAGCTGGATACAATGAGCAGTTCTTC
clone size: .; V gene: TRBV29-1; J gene: TRBJ1-5; D gene: .; CDR3 protein: CNVEDLWDGGIGNQPQHF; CDR3 DNA: TGTAACGTTGAAGATCTATGGGACGGCGGCATTGGCAATCAGCCCCAGCATTTT
clone size: .; V gene: TRBV10-3; J gene: TRBJ1-6; D gene: TRBD1; CDR3 protein: CATHGDRGNSPLHF; CDR3 DNA: TGTGCCACCCACGGAGACAGGGGTAATTCACCCCTCCACTTT